This paragraph reports one TCR beta chain. Its cognate antigen is unknown. This CDR3 is 13 amino acids long. V lost 2 bases to trimming and J lost 3 bases, with 8 bases between them. CDR1 is SGHNT, CDR2 YYREEE, per germline (reference sequence). Each PCR contained spiked-in synthetic TCR analog templates. TCRdb keeps only in-frame clones here, not all; method: immunoSEQ multiplex PCR. Of about 48,000 clones listed, about four fifths are singletons. Time point in this sample: peripheral blood 6 weeks after treatment start. Patients' urothelial carcinoma was locally advanced or metastatic. These data originate in a study of PD-L1 blockade in urothelial cancer. Study-level background: It was at 3 weeks (second dose) and 6 weeks after treatment start that blood was analyzed. Findings of the study overall: Pretreatment peripheral blood TCR clonality that fell below the median predicted better survival among the patients studied.

The specimen was PBMCs, collected around atezolizumab (anti-PD-L1) treatment. This clonotype was sampled from a man between 65 and 80 years old with urothelial cancer. This chain uses TRBV5-4 with TRBJ1-1, with a possible D match to TRBD1 (5 bases). CDR3 DNA: TGTGCCAGCAGCTTCGCGGGGGACACTGAAGCTTTCTTT. Translation gives CASSFAGDTEAFF.